This T cell receptor (beta chain) appears in the sequencing data of a study of graft-versus-host responses after intestinal transplantation. Study overall: Every transplant recipient was induced with anti-thymocyte globulin, then maintained on tacrolimus and steroids for around 3 years.

Overall study results and limits: Some GvH clones were seen earlier in gut or blood, suggesting intestinal origin. There was an association between peak levels of circulating GvH clones and early post-transplant HvG declines.

Profiling relied on immunoSEQ multiplex PCR, and the TCRdb table lists in-frame clones only, not all of them. In the table there are 78,000 or so clones, about nine tenths of which are singletons. A note on this clone: Its specificity is unknown.

This clonotype was obtained from a human donor who was the organ donor for an intestinal transplant. Source: unstimulated CD8+ T cells sorted from spleen or lymph node cells, taken before transplant.

CDR3 nucleotide sequence: TGTGCCAGTAGTCCATGGACAGATAACACCGGGGAGCTGTTTTTT. Amino acids: CASSPWTDNTGELFF. This rearrangement joins TRBV19 to TRBJ2-2; possibly TRBD1 for D (6 bases). Trimming shortened V by 5 bases and J by 2 bases, and 12 bases separated the two germline ends. Germline CDR1 and CDR2: LNHDA and SQIVND (reference sequence). The CDR3 contains 15 residues.